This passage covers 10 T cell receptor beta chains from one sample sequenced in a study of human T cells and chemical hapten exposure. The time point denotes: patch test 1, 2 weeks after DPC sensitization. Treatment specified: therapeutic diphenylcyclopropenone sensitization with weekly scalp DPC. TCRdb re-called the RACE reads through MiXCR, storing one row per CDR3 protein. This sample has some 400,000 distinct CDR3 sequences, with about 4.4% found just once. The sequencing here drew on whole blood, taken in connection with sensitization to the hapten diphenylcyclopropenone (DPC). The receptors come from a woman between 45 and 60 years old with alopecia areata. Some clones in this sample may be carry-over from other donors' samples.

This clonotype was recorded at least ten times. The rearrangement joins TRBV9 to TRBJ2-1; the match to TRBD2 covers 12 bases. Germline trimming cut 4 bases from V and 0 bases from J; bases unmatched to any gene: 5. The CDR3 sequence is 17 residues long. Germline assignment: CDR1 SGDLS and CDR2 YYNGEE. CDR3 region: CASSPQTSGSSYNEQFF. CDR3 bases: TGTGCCAGCAGCCCCCAGACTAGCGGGAGCTCCTACAATGAGCAGTTCTTC.

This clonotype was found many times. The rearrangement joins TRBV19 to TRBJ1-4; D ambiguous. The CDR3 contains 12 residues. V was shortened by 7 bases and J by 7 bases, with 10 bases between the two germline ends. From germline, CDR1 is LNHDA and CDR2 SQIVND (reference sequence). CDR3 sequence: CASTVIGEKLFF. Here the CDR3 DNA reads TGTGCCAGTACGGTCATCGGTGAAAAACTGTTTTTT.

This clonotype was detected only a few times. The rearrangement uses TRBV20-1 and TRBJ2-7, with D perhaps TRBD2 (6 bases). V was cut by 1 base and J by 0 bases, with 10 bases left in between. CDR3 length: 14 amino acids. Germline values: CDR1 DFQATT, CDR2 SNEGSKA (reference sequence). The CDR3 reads CSARGEAFSYEQYF. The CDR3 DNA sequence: TGCAGTGCTAGAGGGGAGGCATTCTCCTACGAGCAGTACTTC.

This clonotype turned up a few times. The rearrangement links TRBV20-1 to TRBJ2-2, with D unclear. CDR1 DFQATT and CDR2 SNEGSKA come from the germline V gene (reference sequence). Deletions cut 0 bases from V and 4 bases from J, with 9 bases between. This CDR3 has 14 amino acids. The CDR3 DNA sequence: TGCAGTGCTAGAGATCACCAGCGCACCGGGGAGCTGTTTTTT. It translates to CSARDHQRTGELFF.

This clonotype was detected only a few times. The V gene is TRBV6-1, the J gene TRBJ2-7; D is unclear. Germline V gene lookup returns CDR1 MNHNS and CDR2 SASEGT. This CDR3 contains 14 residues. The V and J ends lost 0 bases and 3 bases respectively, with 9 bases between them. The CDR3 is CASSEAGRNYEQYF. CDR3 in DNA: TGTGCCAGCAGTGAAGCGGGCCGGAACTACGAGCAGTACTTC.

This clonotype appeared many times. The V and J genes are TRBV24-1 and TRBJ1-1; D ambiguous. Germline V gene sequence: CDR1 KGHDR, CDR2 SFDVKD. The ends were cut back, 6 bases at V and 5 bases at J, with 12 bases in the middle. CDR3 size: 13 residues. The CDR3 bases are TGTGCCACCAGTACGAATATTGGGACTGAAGCTTTCTTT. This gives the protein CATSTNIGTEAFF.

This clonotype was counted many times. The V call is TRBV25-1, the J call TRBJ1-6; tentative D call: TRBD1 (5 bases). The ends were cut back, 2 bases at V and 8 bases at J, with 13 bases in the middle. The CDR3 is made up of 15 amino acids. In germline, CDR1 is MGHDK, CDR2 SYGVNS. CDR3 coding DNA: TGTGCCAGCAGTGAACATACAGGATATCATTCACCCCTCCACTTT. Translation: CASSEHTGYHSPLHF.

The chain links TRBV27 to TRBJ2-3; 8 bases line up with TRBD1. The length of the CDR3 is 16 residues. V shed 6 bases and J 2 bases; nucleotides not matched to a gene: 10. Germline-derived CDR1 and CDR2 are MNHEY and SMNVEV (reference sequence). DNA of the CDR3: TGTGCCAGCAGCTCAACAACAGGGGGTACCACAGATACGCAGTATTTT. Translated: CASSSTTGGTTDTQYF.

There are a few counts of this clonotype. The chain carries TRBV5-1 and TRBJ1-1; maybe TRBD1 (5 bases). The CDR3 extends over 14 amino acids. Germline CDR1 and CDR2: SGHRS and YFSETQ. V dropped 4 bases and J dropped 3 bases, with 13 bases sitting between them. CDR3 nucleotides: TGCGCCAGCAGCAAGGGGACGGAATACACTGAAGCTTTCTTT. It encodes CASSKGTEYTEAFF.

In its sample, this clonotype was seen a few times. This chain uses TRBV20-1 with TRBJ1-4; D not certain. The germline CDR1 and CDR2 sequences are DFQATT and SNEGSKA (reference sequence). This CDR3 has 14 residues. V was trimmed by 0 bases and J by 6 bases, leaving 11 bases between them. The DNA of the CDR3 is TGCAGTGCTAGAGATAGCGTTACTGATGAAAAACTGTTTTTT. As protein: CSARDSVTDEKLFF.